This TCR beta chain was recorded in a study of radiotherapy plus CTLA-4 blockade in lung cancer. Per the germline V gene, CDR1 is SGHTA and CDR2 is FQGTGA. With 3 bases removed from V and 10 bases from J, the gap between germline ends came to 10 bases. The CDR3 sequence is 13 residues long. Study results and caveats: Early blood T cell clone changes and increased post-radiation serum interferon-beta were reportedly the strongest response predictors. In blood, TCR clones derived from the tumor expanded after radiotherapy plus ipilimumab.

Libraries were prepared by immunoSEQ multiplex PCR; TCRdb keeps only in-frame clonotypes and omits some of them. The sample has 75,000 to 100,000 clones; roughly 74% are singletons. Notes on this clone: Its matching antigen is unknown.

The source of this sequence is a human donor with non-small cell lung cancer who had a partial response to radiotherapy plus ipilimumab. Some clones in this sample may be carry-over from other donors' samples. Sequencing was performed on peripheral blood, taken from a patient treated with radiotherapy plus ipilimumab. V gene TRBV7-3 combines with J gene TRBJ1-6; D remains unclear. As DNA, the CDR3 is TGTGCCAGCAGCTTCGCCCAGTCATCACCCCTCCACTTT. Translated, it gives CASSFAQSSPLHF.